The sequence of this T cell receptor beta chain was determined in a study of blood T cell repertoires in COVID-19. Study-level information: Sources were T cells, B-cell-depleted T cells, or PBMCs; the material itself was cDNA or gDNA.

The assay was immunoSEQ multiplex PCR, and TCRdb's table has in-frame clones only and misses some. The sample holds about 160,000 clones, about 93% seen once. V lost 3 bases and J lost 6; bases outside the gene matches: 5. This CDR3 has 15 amino acids. CDR1 is MNHEY and CDR2 is SMNVEV in the germline V gene (reference sequence). The sample holds one count of this clone. The source of this sequence is a woman in her forties or fifties with acute or convalescent COVID-19. The chain is built from TRBV27 and TRBJ1-6; 7 nucleotides align to TRBD1. Source material: peripheral blood. DNA of the CDR3: TGTGCCAGCAGTTTTGAACAGGGGAGTAATTCACCCCTCCACTTT. This gives the protein CASSFEQGSNSPLHF.